Listed here are 16 T cell receptor beta chains from one sample, sequenced in a study of T cells after yellow fever vaccination. Each CDR3 protein is one row after TCRdb ran MiXCR on the 5' RACE reads. The sample consists of around 550,000 distinct CDR3 sequences, 15% to 20% of them appearing once. Sequencing used PBMCs, obtained 15 days after the yellow fever booster vaccination. Receptors originate from a man aged 25-45 years who received the YFV17D yellow fever vaccine.

The chain employs TRBV29-1 and TRBJ2-3, with D possibly matching TRBD2 (6 bases). The germline V and J ends were trimmed by 2 bases and 5 bases, with 11 bases remaining between them. Germline V CDR1 and CDR2: SQVTM, ANQGSEA. The CDR3 loop spans 13 amino acids. The CDR3 spells CSVESEGGDTQYF. CDR3 bases: TGCAGCGTTGAATCGGAGGGAGGAGATACGCAGTATTTT.

This clonotype appeared a few times. The rearrangement links TRBV20-1 to TRBJ2-5; 7 positions agree with TRBD2. CDR3 length equals 16 residues. Germline loops: CDR1 DFQATT, CDR2 SNEGSKA (reference sequence). With V trimmed by 0 bases and J by 7 bases, 14 bases remained unmatched. CDR3 in amino acids: CSARDPDREDFGTQYF. CDR3 DNA sequence: TGCAGTGCTAGAGATCCAGACCGGGAGGATTTTGGGACCCAGTACTTC.

The chain links TRBV20-1 to TRBJ1-6; 11 bases fit TRBD1. This CDR3 is 14 amino acids long. From germline, CDR1 is DFQATT and CDR2 SNEGSKA (reference sequence). The V gene end was trimmed by 6 bases and the J gene end by 9 bases; junction bases not matched to a gene: 7. CDR3 amino acids: CSAPVGTGGSPLHF. CDR3 DNA: TGCAGTGCGCCGGTAGGGACAGGGGGTTCACCCCTCCACTTT.

This clonotype was seen more than once but under ten times. The rearrangement links TRBV20-1 to TRBJ1-5; possible D gene TRBD1, 6 bases. Germline V gene data show CDR1 as DFQATT and CDR2 as SNEGSKA (reference sequence). Between the trimmed V and J ends, which lost 5 bases and 11 bases, there was a span of 19 bases. This CDR3 has 13 residues. This CDR3 is CSARIRGQGAQHF. The DNA of the CDR3 is TGCAGTGCTCGGATACGGGGGCAAGGGGCCCAGCATTTT.

This clonotype was observed a few times. The chain recombines TRBV10-3 with TRBJ2-7; 8 positions agree with TRBD2. CDR1 ENHRY and CDR2 SYGVKD come from the germline V gene. V lost 7 bases to trimming and J lost 5 bases; unmatched junction nucleotides: 7. The CDR3 contains 13 residues. Here the CDR3 DNA reads TGTGCCATCAACCGAGCGGGAGTTAACGAGCAGTACTTC. Translating it yields CAINRAGVNEQYF.

The gene calls are TRBV7-2 and TRBJ2-7, with D unclear. This CDR3 is 12 amino acids long. V was shortened by 5 bases and J by 5 bases, with 10 bases between the two germline ends. Germline V gene lookup returns CDR1 SGHTA and CDR2 FQGNSA. The CDR3 region has the DNA TGTGCCAGCAGCAGAAGGGTTAACGAGCAGTACTTC. Its protein is CASSRRVNEQYF.

The chain joins TRBV7-2 to TRBJ2-3; D perhaps matches TRBD2 (6 bases). V was pared by 3 bases and J by 1 base, with 11 bases between. This CDR3 has 15 amino acids. Germline values: CDR1 SGHTA, CDR2 FQGNSA. As DNA, the CDR3 is TGTGCCAGCAGCTTCCGGGAGATGCGCACAGATACGCAGTATTTT. Translation gives CASSFREMRTDTQYF.

The chain combines TRBV14 with TRBJ2-7, with D possibly TRBD2 on 6 matching bases. Trimming left V 8 bases short and J 4 bases short, with 24 bases between. Per the germline V gene, CDR1 is SGHDN and CDR2 is FVKESK. The CDR3 is 16 residues long. The CDR3 is CASFPQTGTSGYEQYF. In DNA form, the CDR3 reads TGTGCCAGCTTCCCCCAGACCGGGACTTCAGGATACGAGCAGTACTTC.

This clonotype occurred many times. J is TRBJ2-1 and V is TRBV10-3; D remains ambiguous. The germline gives CDR1 ENHRY, CDR2 SYGVKD. The CDR3 is made up of 14 amino acids. V gave up 4 bases and J gave up 1 base, with 8 bases separating them. The CDR3 here is CAISADGSYNEQFF. The CDR3 DNA reads TGTGCCATCAGTGCCGACGGGTCCTACAATGAGCAGTTCTTC.

V gene TRBV11-3 combines with J gene TRBJ2-2, with 7 bases fitting TRBD1. Germline V lookup: CDR1 SGHNT, CDR2 YENEEA. Trimming at V came to 5 bases and at J to 7 bases, leaving 4 bases not matched to a gene. The CDR3 has 13 amino acids. The chain's CDR3 is CASSRTGDGELFF. The CDR3 coding sequence is TGTGCCAGCAGCCGCACAGGGGACGGGGAGCTGTTTTTT.

This clonotype was observed a handful of times. V is TRBV6-2 or TRBV6-3 and J is TRBJ1-5, with TRBD1 identical over 8 bases. The CDR3 runs 14 residues. The V segment lost 7 bases and the J segment 7 bases; nucleotides outside the gene matches: 9. Germline CDR1 is MNHEY and CDR2 is SVGEGT. The CDR3 DNA follows: TGTGCCAGCACCCAAGGACAGGGTTGGCAGCCCCAGCATTTT. This sequence encodes CASTQGQGWQPQHF.

This clonotype was seen a handful of times. The chain couples TRBV7-6 to TRBJ2-5; a weak D match, TRBD1 (5 bases). Germline V lookup: CDR1 SGHVS, CDR2 FNYEAQ. The ends were cut back, 2 bases at V and 5 bases at J, with 12 bases in the middle. The CDR3 consists of 14 residues. The CDR3 sequence is CASSLFRDQETQYF. The CDR3, as DNA: TGTGCCAGCAGCTTATTCAGGGATCAGGAGACCCAGTACTTC.

The sample holds a few counts of this clonotype. V gene TRBV7-2 combines with J gene TRBJ2-7; a possible D gene is TRBD2 (6 bases). This CDR3 region has 14 residues. V lost 1 base and J lost 2, with 9 bases in between. Germline assignment: CDR1 SGHTA and CDR2 FQGNSA. CDR3 sequence (DNA): TGTGCCAGCAGCTTAGGGGGGGTCCCCTACGAGCAGTACTTC. It encodes CASSLGGVPYEQYF.

V gene TRBV12-3 or TRBV12-4 combines with J gene TRBJ1-6; D is possibly TRBD1 (6 bases). This CDR3 spans 14 amino acids. Trimming stripped 5 bases from V and 8 bases from J, with 13 bases between. The CDR3 loop is CASSLTGNHSPLHF. In DNA form, the CDR3 reads TGTGCCAGCAGTCTTACAGGGAATCATTCACCCCTCCACTTT.

The rearrangement uses TRBV29-1 and TRBJ1-5; no firm D call. Deletions cut 8 bases from V and 0 bases from J, with 11 bases between. The germline CDR1 and CDR2 sequences are SQVTM and ANQGSEA. This CDR3 spans 13 amino acids. This chain's CDR3 is CSCSENSNQPQHF. In DNA form, the CDR3 reads TGCAGCTGTTCAGAAAATAGCAATCAGCCCCAGCATTTT.

The V call is TRBV7-2, the J call TRBJ2-5; D remains unclear. Germline V gene lookup returns CDR1 SGHTA and CDR2 FQGNSA. Trimming shortened V by 1 base and J by 0 bases, and 3 bases separated the two germline ends. The CDR3 runs to 13 residues. The CDR3 coding sequence is TGTGCCAGCAGCTTAGTCCACCAAGAGACCCAGTACTTC. As protein: CASSLVHQETQYF.